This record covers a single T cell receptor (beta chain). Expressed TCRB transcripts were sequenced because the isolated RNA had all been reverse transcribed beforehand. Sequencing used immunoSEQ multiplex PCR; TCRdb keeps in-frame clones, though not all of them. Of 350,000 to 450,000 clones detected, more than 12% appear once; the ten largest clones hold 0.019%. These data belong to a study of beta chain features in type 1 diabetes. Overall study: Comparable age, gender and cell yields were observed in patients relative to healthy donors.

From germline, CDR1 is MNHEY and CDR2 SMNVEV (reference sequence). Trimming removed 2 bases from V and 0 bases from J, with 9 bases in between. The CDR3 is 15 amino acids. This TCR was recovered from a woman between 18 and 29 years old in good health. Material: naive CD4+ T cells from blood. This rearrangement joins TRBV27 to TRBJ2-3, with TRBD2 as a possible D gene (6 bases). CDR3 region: CASSLAGLSTDTQYF. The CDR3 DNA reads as TGTGCCAGCAGTTTAGCGGGATTAAGCACAGATACGCAGTATTTT.